This TCR beta chain was found in a study of blood T cells in healthy people across ages. Then a second PCR, running about 6 to 11 cycles, was carried out with a sample-barcoded 5' primer and a J-beta primer mix. From the 5' RACE reads, TCRdb called clonotypes with MiXCR, one entry per CDR3 protein. This sample has around 1,700,000 distinct CDR3 sequences, with approximately 30% found just once. Study-wide results and limits: Across samples, TCR beta diversity tracked strongly with naive T cell percentage. Donor CMV infection status was unknown, possibly confounding age-related changes in expanded clonotypes.

In germline, CDR1 is DFQATT, CDR2 SNEGSKA (reference sequence). V lost 7 bases and J lost 8, with 24 bases in between. The CDR3 runs to 15 residues. Remarks on this clonotype: Antigen specificity is unknown.

J is TRBJ2-1 and V is TRBV20-1; D is perhaps TRBD1 or TRBD2 (6 bases each). This TCR was recovered from a young woman in good health. Material for sequencing was blood. The CDR3 DNA sequence: TGCAGTGTTGAGGAGGGCGCAGGGGTCAGGCATGAGCAGTTCTTC. It specifies CSVEEGAGVRHEQFF.